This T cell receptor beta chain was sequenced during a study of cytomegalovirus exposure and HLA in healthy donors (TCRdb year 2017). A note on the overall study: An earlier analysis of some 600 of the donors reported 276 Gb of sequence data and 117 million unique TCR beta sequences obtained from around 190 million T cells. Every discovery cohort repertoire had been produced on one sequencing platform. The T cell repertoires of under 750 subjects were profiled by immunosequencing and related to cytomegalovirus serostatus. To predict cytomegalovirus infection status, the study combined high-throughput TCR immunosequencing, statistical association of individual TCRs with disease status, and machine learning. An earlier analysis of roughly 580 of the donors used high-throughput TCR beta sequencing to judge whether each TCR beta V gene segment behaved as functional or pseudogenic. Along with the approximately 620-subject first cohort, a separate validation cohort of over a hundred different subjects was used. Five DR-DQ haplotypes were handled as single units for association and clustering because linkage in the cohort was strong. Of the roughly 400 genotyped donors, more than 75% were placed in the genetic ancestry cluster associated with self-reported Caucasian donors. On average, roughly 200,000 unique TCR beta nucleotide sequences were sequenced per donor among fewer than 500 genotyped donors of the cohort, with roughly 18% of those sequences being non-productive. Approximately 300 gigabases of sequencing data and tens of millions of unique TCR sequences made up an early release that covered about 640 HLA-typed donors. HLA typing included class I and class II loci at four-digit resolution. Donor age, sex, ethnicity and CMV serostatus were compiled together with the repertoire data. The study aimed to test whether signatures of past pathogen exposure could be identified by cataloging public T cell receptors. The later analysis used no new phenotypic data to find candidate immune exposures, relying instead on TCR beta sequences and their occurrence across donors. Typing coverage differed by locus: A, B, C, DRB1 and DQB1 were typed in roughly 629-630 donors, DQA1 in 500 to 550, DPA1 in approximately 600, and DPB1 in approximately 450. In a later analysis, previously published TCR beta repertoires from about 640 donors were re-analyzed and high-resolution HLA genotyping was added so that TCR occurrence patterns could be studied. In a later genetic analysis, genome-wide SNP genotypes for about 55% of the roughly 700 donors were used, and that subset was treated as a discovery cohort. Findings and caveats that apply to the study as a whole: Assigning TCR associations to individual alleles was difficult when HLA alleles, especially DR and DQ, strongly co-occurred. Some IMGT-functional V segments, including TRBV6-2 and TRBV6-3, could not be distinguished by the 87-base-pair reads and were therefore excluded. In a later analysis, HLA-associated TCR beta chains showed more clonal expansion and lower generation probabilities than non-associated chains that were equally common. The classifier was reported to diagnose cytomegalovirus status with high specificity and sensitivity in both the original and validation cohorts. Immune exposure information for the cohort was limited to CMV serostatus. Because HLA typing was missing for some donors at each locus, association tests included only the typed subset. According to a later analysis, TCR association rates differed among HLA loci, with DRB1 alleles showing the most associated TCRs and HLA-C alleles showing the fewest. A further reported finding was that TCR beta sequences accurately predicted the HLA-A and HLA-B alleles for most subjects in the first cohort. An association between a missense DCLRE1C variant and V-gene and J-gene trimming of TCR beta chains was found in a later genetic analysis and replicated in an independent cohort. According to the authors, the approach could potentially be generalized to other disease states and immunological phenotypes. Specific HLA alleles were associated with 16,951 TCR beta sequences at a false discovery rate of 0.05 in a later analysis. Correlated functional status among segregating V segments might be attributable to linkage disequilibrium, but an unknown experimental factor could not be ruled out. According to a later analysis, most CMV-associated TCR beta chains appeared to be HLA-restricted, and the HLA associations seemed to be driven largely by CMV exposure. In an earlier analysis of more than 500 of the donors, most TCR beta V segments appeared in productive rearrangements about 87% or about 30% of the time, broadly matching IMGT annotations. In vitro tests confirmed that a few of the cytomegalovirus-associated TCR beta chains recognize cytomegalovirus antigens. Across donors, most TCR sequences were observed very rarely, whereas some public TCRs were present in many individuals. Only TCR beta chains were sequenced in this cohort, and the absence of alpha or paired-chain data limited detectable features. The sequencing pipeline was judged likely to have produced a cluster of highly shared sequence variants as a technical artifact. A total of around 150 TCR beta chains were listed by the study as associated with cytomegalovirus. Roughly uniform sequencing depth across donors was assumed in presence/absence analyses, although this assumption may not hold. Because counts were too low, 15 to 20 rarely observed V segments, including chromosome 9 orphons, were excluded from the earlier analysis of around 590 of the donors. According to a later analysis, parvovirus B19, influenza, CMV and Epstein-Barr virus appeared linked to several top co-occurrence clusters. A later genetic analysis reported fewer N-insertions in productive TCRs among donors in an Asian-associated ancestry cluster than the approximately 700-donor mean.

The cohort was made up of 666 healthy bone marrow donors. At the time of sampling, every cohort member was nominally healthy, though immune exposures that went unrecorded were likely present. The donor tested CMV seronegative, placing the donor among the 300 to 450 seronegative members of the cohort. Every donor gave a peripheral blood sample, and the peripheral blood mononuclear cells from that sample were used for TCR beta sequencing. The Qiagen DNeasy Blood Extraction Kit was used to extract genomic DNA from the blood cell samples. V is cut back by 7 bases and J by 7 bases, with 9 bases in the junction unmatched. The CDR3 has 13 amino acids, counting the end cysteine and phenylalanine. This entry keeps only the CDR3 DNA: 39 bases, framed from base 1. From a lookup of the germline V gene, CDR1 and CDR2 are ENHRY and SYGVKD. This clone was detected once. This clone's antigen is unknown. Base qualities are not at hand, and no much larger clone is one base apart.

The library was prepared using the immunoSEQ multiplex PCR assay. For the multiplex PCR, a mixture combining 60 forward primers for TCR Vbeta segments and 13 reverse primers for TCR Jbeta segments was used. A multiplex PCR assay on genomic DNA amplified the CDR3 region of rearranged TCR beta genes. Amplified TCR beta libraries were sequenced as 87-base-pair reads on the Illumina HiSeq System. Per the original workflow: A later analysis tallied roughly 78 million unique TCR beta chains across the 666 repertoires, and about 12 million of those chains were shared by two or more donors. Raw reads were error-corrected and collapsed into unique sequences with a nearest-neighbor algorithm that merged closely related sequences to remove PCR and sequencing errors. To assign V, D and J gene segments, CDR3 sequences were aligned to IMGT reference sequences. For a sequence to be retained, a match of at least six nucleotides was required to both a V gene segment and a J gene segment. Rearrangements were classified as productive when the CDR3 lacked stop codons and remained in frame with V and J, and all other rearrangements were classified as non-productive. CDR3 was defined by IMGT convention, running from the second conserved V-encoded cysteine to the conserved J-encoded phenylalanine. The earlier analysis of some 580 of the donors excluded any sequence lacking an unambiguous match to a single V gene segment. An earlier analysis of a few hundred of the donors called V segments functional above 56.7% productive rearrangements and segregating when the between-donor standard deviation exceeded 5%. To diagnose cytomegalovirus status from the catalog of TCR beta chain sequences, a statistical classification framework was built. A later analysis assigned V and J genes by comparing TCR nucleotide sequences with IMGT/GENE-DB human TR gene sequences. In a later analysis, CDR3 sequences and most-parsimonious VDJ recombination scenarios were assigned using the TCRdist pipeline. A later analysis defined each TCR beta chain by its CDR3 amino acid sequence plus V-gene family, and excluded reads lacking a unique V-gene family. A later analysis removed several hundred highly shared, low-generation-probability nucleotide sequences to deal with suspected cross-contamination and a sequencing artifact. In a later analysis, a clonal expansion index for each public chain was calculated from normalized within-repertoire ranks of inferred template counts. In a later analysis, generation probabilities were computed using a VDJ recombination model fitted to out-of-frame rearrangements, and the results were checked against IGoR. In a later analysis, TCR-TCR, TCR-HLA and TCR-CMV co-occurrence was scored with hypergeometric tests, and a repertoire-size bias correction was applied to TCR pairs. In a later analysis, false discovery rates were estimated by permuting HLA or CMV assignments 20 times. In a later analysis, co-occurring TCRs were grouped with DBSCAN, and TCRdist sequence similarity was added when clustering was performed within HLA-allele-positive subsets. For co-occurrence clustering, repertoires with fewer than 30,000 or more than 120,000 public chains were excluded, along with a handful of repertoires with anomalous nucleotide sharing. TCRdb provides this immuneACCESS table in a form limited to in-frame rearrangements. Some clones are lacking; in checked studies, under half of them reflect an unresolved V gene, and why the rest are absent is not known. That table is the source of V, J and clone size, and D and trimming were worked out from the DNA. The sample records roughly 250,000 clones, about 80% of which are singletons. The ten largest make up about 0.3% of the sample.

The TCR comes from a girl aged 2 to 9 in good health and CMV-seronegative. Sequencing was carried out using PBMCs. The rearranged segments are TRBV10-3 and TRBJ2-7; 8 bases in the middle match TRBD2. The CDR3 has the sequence CAIKAGDAREQYF. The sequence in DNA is TGTGCCATCAAAGCGGGGGATGCCAGGGAGCAGTACTTC.